This passage covers 19 T cell receptor beta chains from one sample sequenced in a study of T cell responses to AZD1222 COVID-19 vaccine. Using immunoSEQ multiplex PCR, the repertoire was profiled, and TCRdb retains in-frame clones only, with some absent. The sample shows about 180,000 clones, 85% to 90% of them seen only once. Source: peripheral blood, taken on day 0 of AZD1222 vaccination. The receptor source for this set is an adult in good health.

This sequence joins TRBV7-3 and TRBJ2-3, with 7 nucleotides matching TRBD2. There are 14 residues in the CDR3. Germline V gene sequence: CDR1 SGHTA, CDR2 FQGTGA. Losses at the gene ends were 3 bases for V and 2 bases for J; bases not matched to a gene: 2. The CDR3, as DNA: TGTGCCAGCAGCTTGGGACTACTCACAGATACGCAGTATTTT. This encodes CASSLGLLTDTQYF.

This clone was detected a few times. This chain joins TRBV10-3 and TRBJ1-5, with TRBD1 matching 7 bases. This CDR3 contains 17 residues. Germline CDR1 ENHRY, CDR2 SYGVKD. The trim removed 2 bases at V and 4 bases at J, leaving 11 bases unmatched. The CDR3 bases are TGTGCCATCAGTGAGGGCTACCTGGGACAGACAAATCAGCCCCAGCATTTT. Its translation: CAISEGYLGQTNQPQHF.

The chain joins TRBV9 to TRBJ2-5; maybe TRBD2 (6 bases). In germline, CDR1 is SGDLS, CDR2 YYNGEE. There are 15 residues in the CDR3. V was trimmed by 0 bases and J by 2 bases, leaving 11 bases between them. The CDR3: CASSVEGRGQETQYF. CDR3 bases: TGTGCCAGCAGCGTAGAAGGGCGGGGTCAAGAGACCCAGTACTTC.

The chain is built from TRBV5-1 and TRBJ2-2; D gene uncertain. Germline CDR1 is SGHRS and CDR2 is YFSETQ. The V end lost 1 base, the J end lost 1 base, and 5 bases lay between the germline ends. The CDR3 extends over 14 amino acids. DNA of the CDR3: TGCGCCAGCAGCTTGTTACAGAACACCGGGGAGCTGTTTTTT. Residues: CASSLLQNTGELFF.

This clone has only a few counts. The chain combines TRBV5-1 with TRBJ2-7, with 9 bases aligning to TRBD1. In germline, CDR1 is SGHRS, CDR2 YFSETQ. The trim removed 5 bases at V and 7 bases at J, leaving 7 bases unmatched. This CDR3 is built from 13 residues. Here the CDR3 DNA reads TGCGCCAGCAGATCAACAGGGGGCATAGAGCAGTACTTC. It is translated as CASRSTGGIEQYF.

This clone was found once. V usage is TRBV19 and J usage is TRBJ2-3; the match to TRBD1 covers 11 bases. After removal of 3 bases from V and 5 bases from J, the junction contained 4 bases not matched to a gene. Germline assignment: CDR1 LNHDA and CDR2 SQIVND (reference sequence). The CDR3 loop spans 15 amino acids. CDR3 amino acids: CASSMAGTGGDTQYF. CDR3 in DNA: TGTGCCAGTAGTATGGCTGGGACAGGGGGAGATACGCAGTATTTT.

V and J are TRBV5-6 and TRBJ2-7; the match to TRBD2 covers 8 bases. J lost 2 bases, V lost 7 bases, and 5 bases had no gene match. From germline, CDR1 is SGHDT and CDR2 YYEEEE. The CDR3 has 13 residues. The CDR3 DNA follows: TGTGCCAGCCAACGGGGGGGAGCCTACGAGCAGTACTTC. Protein sequence: CASQRGGAYEQYF.

The V gene is TRBV19, the J gene TRBJ1-2, with a possible D match to TRBD1 (6 bases). Germline values: CDR1 LNHDA, CDR2 SQIVND (reference sequence). The CDR3 is 15 residues long. The ends were cut back, 4 bases at V and 7 bases at J, with 19 bases in the middle. CDR3 loop: CASSRSNRDIGGYTF. CDR3 DNA: TGTGCCAGTAGTAGGTCCAACAGGGATATCGGTGGCTACACCTTC.

The chain uses TRBV18 and TRBJ2-3; 10 nucleotides match TRBD2. Germline V gene sequence: CDR1 KGHSH, CDR2 LQKENI. V trimming: 1 base; J trimming: 1 base; junction bases outside the gene matches: 5. The CDR3 is 17 residues long. Here the CDR3 DNA reads TGTGCCAGCTCACCACGATTCCTAGCGGGGGGCACAGATACGCAGTATTTT. Translated, it gives CASSPRFLAGGTDTQYF.

The CDR3 reads CASSRGGRVNQPQHF. The CDR3 DNA follows: TGTGCCAGCAGTCGAGGGGGCAGGGTTAATCAGCCCCAGCATTTT. This chain joins TRBV28 and TRBJ1-5, with 7 bases identical to TRBD1. The germline CDR1 and CDR2 sequences are MDHEN and SYDVKM. This CDR3 is 15 amino acids long. J gave up 4 bases and V 5 bases, and 8 bases lay outside the gene matches.

This sequence joins TRBV19 and TRBJ1-4; D might be TRBD1 (5 bases). The CDR3 loop spans 14 amino acids. V was cut by 3 bases and J by 8 bases, with 13 bases left in between. Germline V gene sequence: CDR1 LNHDA, CDR2 SQIVND (reference sequence). The CDR3 nucleotides read TGTGCCAGTAGTATGAGTGGGGCGAGCGAAAAACTGTTTTTT. Encoded protein: CASSMSGASEKLFF.

V usage is TRBV5-4 and J usage is TRBJ1-3; D gene unclear. There are 16 residues in the CDR3. Trimming cost V 3 bases and J 0 bases, with 13 bases left between them. Germline-derived CDR1 and CDR2 are SGHNT and YYREEE (reference sequence). CDR3 protein: CASSSDTLSSGNTIYF. CDR3 DNA sequence: TGTGCCAGCAGCTCCGACACCCTGAGCTCTGGAAACACCATATATTTT.

The chain couples TRBV7-8 to TRBJ2-2; D is unclear. Trimming took off 5 bases at V and 4 bases at J, with 8 bases between the two ends. The CDR3 covers 13 residues. Germline V CDR1 and CDR2: SGHVS, FQNEAQ. CDR3 amino acids: CASSLYSTGELFF. Here the CDR3 DNA reads TGTGCCAGCAGCCTGTATAGCACCGGGGAGCTGTTTTTT.

For the CDR3, the DNA is TGTGCCAGCAATCTACGGGGGGGCCCTTACAATGAGCAGTTCTTC. The encoded protein is CASNLRGGPYNEQFF. V is TRBV5-4 and J is TRBJ2-1; 8 bases align to TRBD2. The germline V gene has CDR1 SGHNT and CDR2 YYREEE (reference sequence). The V and J ends lost 6 bases and 4 bases, in that order; junction bases with no gene match: 9. The CDR3 runs to 15 residues.

This rearrangement joins TRBV14 to TRBJ1-1, with D tentatively TRBD1 (5 bases). The CDR3 contains 15 residues. The V gene's germline CDR1 is SGHDN and CDR2 FVKESK. Trimming cost V 4 bases and J 5 bases, with 17 bases left between them. CDR3 in DNA: TGTGCCAGCAGCCCACATGGATGGGGGAGGACTGAAGCTTTCTTT. This codes for CASSPHGWGRTEAFF.

The chain recombines TRBV2 with TRBJ2-3; D is unclear. CDR1 SNHLY and CDR2 FYNNEI come from the germline V gene. The germline V and J ends were trimmed by 3 bases and 0 bases, with 10 bases remaining between them. CDR3 length: 15 amino acids. Here the CDR3 DNA reads TGTGCCAGCAGTGATTGGCGGTTGAGCACAGATACGCAGTATTTT. Encoded protein: CASSDWRLSTDTQYF.

V and J are TRBV5-5 and TRBJ2-5, with D uncertain. Deletions cut 2 bases from V and 1 base from J, with 9 bases between. The CDR3 covers 14 residues. Germline V gives CDR1 SGHKS, CDR2 YYEKEE (reference sequence). The CDR3 reads CASSFVVGQETQYF. CDR3 nucleotide sequence: TGTGCCAGCAGCTTTGTTGTGGGCCAAGAGACCCAGTACTTC.

This clone was recorded a few times. The J gene is TRBJ2-7, the V gene TRBV27; 7 bases are a match to TRBD2. Trimming cost V 10 bases and J 2 bases; bases outside gene matches: 14. The CDR3 extends over 15 amino acids. Germline CDR1 MNHEY, CDR2 SMNVEV (reference sequence). The CDR3, as DNA: TGTGCCAACCTAGCGGAGGGCTACACTACCTACGAGCAGTACTTC. The encoded protein is CANLAEGYTTYEQYF.

The chain couples TRBV5-1 to TRBJ1-3; D is unresolved. Deletions cut 4 bases from V and 0 bases from J, with 11 bases between. The CDR3 runs to 15 residues. CDR1 is SGHRS and CDR2 is YFSETQ in the germline V gene. The CDR3 DNA follows: TGCGCCAGCAGCGGCGGCATCCACTCTGGAAACACCATATATTTT. Its translation: CASSGGIHSGNTIYF.